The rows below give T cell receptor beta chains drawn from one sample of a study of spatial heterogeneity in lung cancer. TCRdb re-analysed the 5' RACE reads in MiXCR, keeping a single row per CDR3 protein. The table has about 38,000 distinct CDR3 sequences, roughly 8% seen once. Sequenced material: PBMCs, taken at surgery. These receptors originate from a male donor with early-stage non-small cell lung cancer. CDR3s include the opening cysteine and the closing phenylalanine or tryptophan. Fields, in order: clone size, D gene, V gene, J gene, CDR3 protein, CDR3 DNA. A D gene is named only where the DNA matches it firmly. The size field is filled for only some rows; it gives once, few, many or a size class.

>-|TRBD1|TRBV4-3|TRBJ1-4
CASSQGDRDQEKLFF
TGCGCCAGCAGCCAAGGGGACAGGGATCAGGAAAAACTGTTTTTT
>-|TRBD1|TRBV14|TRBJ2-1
CASSQRNGQGVAYNEQFF
TGTGCCAGCAGCCAACGGAACGGACAGGGGGTAGCCTACAATGAGCAGTTCTTC
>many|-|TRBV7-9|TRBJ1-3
CASSPETAGNTIYF
TGTGCCAGCAGCCCCGAGACAGCTGGAAACACCATATATTTT
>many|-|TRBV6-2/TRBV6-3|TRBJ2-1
CASSIYPGTGNEQFF
TGTGCCAGCAGTATATACCCAGGGACGGGGAATGAGCAGTTCTTC
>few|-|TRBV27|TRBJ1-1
CASSLRGAMNTEAFF
TGTGCCAGCAGTTTAAGGGGGGCGATGAACACTGAAGCTTTCTTT
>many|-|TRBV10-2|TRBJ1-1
CASSESASRNTEAFF
TGCGCCAGCAGTGAGAGCGCCTCCCGCAACACTGAAGCTTTCTTT
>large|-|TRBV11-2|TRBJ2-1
CASSSFLSSYNEQFF
TGTGCCAGCAGCTCTTTCTTGAGCTCCTACAATGAGCAGTTCTTC
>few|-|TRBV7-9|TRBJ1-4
CASSSSGGSKLFF
TGTGCCAGCAGCTCCTCTGGAGGATCAAAACTGTTTTTT
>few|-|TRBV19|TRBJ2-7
CASSMNVLLSYEQYF
TGTGCCAGTAGTATGAACGTACTCCTATCCTACGAGCAGTACTTC
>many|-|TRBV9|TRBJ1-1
CASSAGTGRQAFF
TGTGCCAGCAGCGCGGGGACCGGTCGCCAAGCTTTCTTT
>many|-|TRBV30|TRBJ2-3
CAWTGEGQSLTDTQYF
TGTGCCTGGACCGGGGAGGGACAGAGTCTCACAGATACGCAGTATTTT
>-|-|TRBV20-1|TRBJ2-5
CSARDQRGLETQYF
TGCAGTGCACGGGACCAGAGGGGATTGGAGACCCAGTACTTC
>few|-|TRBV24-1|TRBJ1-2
CVTSDNNYGYTF
TGTGTCACCTCGGACAATAACTATGGCTACACCTTC
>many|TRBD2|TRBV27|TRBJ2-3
CASSLYTAGLAGESTDTQYF
TGTGCCAGCAGTTTATATACTGCTGGACTAGCGGGAGAGAGCACAGATACGCAGTATTTT
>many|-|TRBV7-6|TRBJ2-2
CASSWTDTNTGELFF
TGTGCCAGCAGCTGGACGGATACGAACACCGGGGAGCTGTTTTTT
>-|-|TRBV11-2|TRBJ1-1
CASSLVTLRDRGAEAFF
TGTGCCAGCAGCTTAGTAACTTTAAGGGACCGAGGGGCTGAAGCTTTCTTT
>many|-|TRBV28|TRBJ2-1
CASSLWVSEGSYNEQFF
TGTGCCAGCAGTTTATGGGTTAGCGAGGGGTCCTACAATGAGCAGTTCTTC
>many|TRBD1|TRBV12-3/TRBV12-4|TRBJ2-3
CASSSDRGPYTQYF
TGTGCCAGCAGTTCTGACAGGGGGCCATATACGCAGTATTTT
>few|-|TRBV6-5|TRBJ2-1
CASSYSNAGPSSYNEQFF
TGTGCCAGCAGTTACTCGAATGCGGGCCCGAGCTCCTACAATGAGCAGTTCTTC
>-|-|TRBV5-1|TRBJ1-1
CASSLASGSGTEAFF
TGCGCCAGCAGCTTGGCATCAGGGTCGGGGACTGAAGCTTTCTTT
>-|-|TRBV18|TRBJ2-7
CASSPPGGHNEQYF
TGTGCCAGCTCACCACCGGGCGGTCACAACGAGCAGTACTTC
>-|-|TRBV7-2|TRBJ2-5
CASSLGPARETQYF
TGTGCCAGCAGCTTAGGGCCGGCCCGGGAGACCCAGTACTTC
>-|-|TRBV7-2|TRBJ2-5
CASSLGDHRETQYF
TGTGCCAGCAGCTTAGGGGACCATCGAGAGACCCAGTACTTC
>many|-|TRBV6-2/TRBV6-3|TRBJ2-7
CASSYISAAYEQYF
TGTGCCAGCAGTTATATCTCTGCCGCCTACGAGCAGTACTTC
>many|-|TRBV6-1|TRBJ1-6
CASSSDRSSYNSPLHF
TGTGCCAGCAGCTCCGACCGGAGCTCCTATAATTCACCCCTCCACTTT
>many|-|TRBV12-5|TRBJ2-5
CASGLDQSGLGLATQYF
TGTGCTAGTGGTTTGGACCAATCCGGTCTGGGTTTAGCGACCCAGTACTTC
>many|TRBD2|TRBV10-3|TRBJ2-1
CAISTGLAVINEQFF
TGTGCCATCAGCACGGGACTAGCGGTCATTAATGAGCAGTTCTTC
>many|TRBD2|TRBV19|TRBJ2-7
CASSLLVAGGRHEQYF
TGTGCCAGTAGTCTTCTCGTAGCGGGGGGGCGTCACGAGCAGTACTTC
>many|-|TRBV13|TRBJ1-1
CASSPRRGNRYTEAFF
TGTGCCAGCAGCCCGAGGCGGGGTAATAGATACACTGAAGCTTTCTTT
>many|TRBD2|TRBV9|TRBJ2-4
CASSVDPGGPGGKNIQYF
TGTGCCAGCAGCGTAGACCCGGGAGGGCCTGGGGGGAAAAACATTCAGTACTTC
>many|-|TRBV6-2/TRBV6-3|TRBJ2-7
CASRRDPYEQYF
TGTGCCAGCAGGAGGGACCCGTACGAGCAGTACTTC
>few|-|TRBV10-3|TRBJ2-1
CAISESNTNNEQFF
TGTGCCATCAGTGAGTCCAACACCAACAATGAGCAGTTCTTC
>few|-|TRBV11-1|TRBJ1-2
CASTNPGLLGYTF
TGTGCCAGCACCAATCCAGGCCTTTTGGGCTACACCTTC
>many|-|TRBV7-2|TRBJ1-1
CASSPQLVSEAFF
TGTGCCAGCAGCCCGCAATTAGTCTCGGAAGCTTTCTTT
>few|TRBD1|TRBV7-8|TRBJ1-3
CASSFTRTGESGNTIYF
TGTGCCAGCAGTTTTACCCGGACAGGGGAGTCTGGAAACACCATATATTTT
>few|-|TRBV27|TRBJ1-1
CASIKWGEGTEAFF
TGTGCCAGCATCAAATGGGGGGAGGGCACTGAAGCTTTCTTT
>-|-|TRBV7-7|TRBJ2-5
CASSLKWTPPETQYF
TGTGCTAGCAGCTTAAAGTGGACCCCACCCGAGACCCAGTACTTC
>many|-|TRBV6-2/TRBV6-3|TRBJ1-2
CASSYSGQSYYGYTF
TGTGCCAGCAGTTACTCCGGGCAATCTTACTATGGCTACACCTTC
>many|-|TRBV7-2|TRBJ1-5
CASSQTPGSGPQHF
TGTGCCAGCAGCCAAACCCCGGGGAGCGGGCCCCAGCATTTT
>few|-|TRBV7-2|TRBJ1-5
CASSLTPGPQHF
TGTGCCAGCAGCTTGACCCCCGGGCCCCAGCATTTT
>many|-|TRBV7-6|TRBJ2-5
CASSSLEGGEETQYF
TGTGCCAGCAGCTCCCTAGAGGGGGGGGAAGAGACCCAGTACTTC
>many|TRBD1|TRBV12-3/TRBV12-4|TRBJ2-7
CASSFGTAYEQYF
TGTGCCAGCAGTTTTGGGACAGCCTACGAGCAGTACTTC
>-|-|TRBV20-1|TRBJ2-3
CSAIAGTDTQYF
TGCAGTGCTATAGCGGGCACAGATACGCAGTATTTT
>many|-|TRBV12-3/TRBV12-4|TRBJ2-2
CASSPFGGSGTGELFF
TGTGCCAGCAGTCCCTTCGGAGGGAGCGGCACCGGGGAGCTGTTTTTT
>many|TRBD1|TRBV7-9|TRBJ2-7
CASSPETGTGFYEQYF
TGTGCCAGCAGCCCAGAAACCGGGACAGGGTTCTACGAGCAGTACTTC
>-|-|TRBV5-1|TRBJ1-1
CASSPGRGTKAFF
TGCGCCAGCAGCCCCGGACGGGGCACTAAAGCTTTCTTT
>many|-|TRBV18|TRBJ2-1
CASSRSRGTDNEQFF
TGTGCCAGCTCAAGGAGTAGGGGCACGGACAATGAGCAGTTCTTC
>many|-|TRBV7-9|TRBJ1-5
CASSLHGQANQPQHF
TGTGCCAGCAGCTTACATGGGCAGGCGAATCAGCCCCAGCATTTT
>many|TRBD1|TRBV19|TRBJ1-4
CASSRTGLANEKLFF
TGTGCCAGTAGTAGGACAGGGTTGGCTAATGAAAAACTGTTTTTT
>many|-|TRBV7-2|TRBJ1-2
CASSPKIRGSGYTF
TGTGCCAGCAGCCCCAAAATCAGGGGATCTGGCTACACCTTC
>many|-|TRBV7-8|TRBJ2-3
CASSFGQHRDTQYF
TGTGCCAGCAGCTTTGGACAACACCGAGATACGCAGTATTTT
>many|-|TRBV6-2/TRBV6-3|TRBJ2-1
CASSYETRVALSYNEQFF
TGTGCCAGCAGTTACGAGACTAGAGTAGCTCTCTCCTACAATGAGCAGTTCTTC
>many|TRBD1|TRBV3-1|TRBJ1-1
CASIRGQGGTEAFF
TGTGCCAGCATCCGGGGACAGGGGGGCACTGAAGCTTTCTTT
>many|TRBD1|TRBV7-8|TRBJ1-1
CASSLGQVILF
TGTGCCAGCAGCTTGGGACAGGTTATCCTCTTT
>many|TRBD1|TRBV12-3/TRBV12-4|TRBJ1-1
CASRDRGGNEAFF
TGTGCCAGCCGGGACAGGGGAGGGAATGAAGCTTTCTTT